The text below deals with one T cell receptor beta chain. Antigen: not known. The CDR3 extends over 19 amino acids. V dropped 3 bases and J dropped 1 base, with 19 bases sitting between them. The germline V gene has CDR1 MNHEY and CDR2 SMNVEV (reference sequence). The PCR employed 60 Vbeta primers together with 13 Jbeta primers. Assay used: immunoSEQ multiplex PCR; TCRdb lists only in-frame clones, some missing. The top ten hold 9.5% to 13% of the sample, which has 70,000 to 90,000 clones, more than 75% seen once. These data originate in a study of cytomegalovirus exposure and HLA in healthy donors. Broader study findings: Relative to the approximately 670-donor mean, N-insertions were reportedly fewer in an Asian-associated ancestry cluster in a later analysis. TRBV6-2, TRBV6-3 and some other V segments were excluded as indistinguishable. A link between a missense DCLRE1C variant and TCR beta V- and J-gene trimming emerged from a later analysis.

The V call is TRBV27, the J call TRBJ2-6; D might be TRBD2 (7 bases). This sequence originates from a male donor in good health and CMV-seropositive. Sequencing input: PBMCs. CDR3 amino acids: CASSLDRLRGASGANVLTF. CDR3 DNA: TGTGCCAGCAGTTTGGATCGGCTTCGGGGGGCGTCTGGGGCCAACGTCCTGACTTTC.